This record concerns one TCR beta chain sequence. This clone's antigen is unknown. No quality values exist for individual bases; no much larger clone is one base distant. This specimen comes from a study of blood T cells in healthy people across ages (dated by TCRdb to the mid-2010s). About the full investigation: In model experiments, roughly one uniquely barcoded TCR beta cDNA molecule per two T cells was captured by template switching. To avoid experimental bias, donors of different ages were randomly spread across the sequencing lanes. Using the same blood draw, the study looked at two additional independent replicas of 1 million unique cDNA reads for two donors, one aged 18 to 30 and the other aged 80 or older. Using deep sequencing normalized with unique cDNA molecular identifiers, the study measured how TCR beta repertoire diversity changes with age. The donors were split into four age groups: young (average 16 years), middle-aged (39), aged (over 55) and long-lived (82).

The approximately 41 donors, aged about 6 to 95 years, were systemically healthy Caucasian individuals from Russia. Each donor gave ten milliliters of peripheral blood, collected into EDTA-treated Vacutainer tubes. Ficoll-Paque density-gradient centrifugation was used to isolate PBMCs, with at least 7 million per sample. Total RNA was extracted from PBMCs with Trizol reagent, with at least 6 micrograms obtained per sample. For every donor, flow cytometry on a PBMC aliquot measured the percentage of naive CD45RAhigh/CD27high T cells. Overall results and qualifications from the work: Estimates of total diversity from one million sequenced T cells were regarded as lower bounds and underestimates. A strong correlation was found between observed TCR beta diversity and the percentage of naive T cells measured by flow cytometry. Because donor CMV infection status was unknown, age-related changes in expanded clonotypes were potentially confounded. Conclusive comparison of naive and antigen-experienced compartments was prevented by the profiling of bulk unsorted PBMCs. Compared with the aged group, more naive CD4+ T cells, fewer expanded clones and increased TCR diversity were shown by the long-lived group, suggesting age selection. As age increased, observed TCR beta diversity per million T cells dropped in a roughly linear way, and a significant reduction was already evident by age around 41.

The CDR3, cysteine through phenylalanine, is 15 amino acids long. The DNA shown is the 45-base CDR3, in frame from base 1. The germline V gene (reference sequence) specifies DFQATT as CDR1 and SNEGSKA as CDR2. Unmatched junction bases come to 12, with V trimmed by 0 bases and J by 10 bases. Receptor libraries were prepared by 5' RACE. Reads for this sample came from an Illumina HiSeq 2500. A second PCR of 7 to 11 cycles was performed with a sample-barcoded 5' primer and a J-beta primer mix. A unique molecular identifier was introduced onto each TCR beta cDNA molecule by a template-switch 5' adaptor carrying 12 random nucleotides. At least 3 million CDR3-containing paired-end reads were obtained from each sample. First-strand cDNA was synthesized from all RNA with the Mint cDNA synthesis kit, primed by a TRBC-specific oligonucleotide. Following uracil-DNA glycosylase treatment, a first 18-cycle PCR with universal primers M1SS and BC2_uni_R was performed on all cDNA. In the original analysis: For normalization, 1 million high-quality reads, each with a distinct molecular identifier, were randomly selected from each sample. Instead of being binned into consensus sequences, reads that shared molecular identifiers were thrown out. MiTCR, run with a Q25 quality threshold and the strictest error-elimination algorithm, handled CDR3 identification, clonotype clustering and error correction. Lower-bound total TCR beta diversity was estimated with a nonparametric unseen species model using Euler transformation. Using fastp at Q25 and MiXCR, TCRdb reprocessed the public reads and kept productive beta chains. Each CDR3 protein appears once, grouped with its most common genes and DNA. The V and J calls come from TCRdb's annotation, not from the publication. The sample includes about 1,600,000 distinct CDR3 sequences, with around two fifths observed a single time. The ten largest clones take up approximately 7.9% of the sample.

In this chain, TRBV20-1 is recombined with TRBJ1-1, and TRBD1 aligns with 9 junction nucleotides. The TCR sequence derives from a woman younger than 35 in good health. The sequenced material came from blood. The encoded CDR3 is CSAREPWDRARGAFF. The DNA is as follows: TGCAGTGCTAGAGAACCTTGGGACAGGGCTAGGGGAGCTTTCTTT.